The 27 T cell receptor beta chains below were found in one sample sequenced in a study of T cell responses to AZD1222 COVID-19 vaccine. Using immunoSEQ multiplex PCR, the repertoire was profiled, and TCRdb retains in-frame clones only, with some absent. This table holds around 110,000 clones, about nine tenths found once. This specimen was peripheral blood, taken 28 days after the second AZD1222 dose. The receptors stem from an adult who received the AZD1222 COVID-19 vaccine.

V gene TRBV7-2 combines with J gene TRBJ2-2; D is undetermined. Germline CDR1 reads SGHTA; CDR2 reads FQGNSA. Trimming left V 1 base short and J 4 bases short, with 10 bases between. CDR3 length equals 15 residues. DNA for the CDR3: TGTGCCAGCAGCTTAGAAGTATATGGCACCGGGGAGCTGTTTTTT. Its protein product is CASSLEVYGTGELFF.

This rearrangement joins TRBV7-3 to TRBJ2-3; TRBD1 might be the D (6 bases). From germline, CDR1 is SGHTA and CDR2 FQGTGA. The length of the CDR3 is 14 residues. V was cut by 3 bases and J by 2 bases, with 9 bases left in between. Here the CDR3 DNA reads TGTGCCAGCAGCTTTCAGGGGACCACAGATACGCAGTATTTT. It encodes CASSFQGTTDTQYF.

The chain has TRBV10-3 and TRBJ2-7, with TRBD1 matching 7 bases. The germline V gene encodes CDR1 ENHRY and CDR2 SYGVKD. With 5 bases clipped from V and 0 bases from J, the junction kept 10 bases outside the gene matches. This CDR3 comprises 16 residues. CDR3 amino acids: CAISNPRDSLSYEQYF. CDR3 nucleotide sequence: TGTGCCATCAGTAACCCCCGGGACAGTCTCTCCTACGAGCAGTACTTC.

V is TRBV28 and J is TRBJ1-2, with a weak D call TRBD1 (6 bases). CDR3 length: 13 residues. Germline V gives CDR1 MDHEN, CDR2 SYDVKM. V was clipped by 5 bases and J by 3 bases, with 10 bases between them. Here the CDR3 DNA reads TGTGCCAGCAGTCTGACAGGCGACTATGGCTACACCTTC. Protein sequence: CASSLTGDYGYTF.

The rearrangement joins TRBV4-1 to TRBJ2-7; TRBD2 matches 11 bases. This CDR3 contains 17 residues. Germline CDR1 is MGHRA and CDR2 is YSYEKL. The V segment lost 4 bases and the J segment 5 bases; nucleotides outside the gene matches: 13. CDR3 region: CASSLPGSGGALNEQYF. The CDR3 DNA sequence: TGCGCCAGCAGCCTGCCTGGTAGCGGGGGGGCCTTGAACGAGCAGTACTTC.

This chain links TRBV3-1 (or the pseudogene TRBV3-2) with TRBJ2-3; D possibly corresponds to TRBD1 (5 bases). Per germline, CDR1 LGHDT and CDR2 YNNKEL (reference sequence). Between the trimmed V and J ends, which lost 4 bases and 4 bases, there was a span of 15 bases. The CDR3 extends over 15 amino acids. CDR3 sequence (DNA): TGTGCCAGCAGCCTAAAGGGGCGGTTTCCAGATACGCAGTATTTT. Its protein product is CASSLKGRFPDTQYF.

The CDR3 DNA follows: TGTGCCAGCAGCTTAACAATCGGAAACACTGAAGCTTTCTTT. Its protein product is CASSLTIGNTEAFF. The chain joins TRBV7-9 to TRBJ1-1; no firm D call. The ends were cut back, 2 bases at V and 2 bases at J, with 9 bases in the middle. The V gene's germline CDR1 is SEHNR and CDR2 FQNEAQ (reference sequence). The CDR3 runs 14 residues.

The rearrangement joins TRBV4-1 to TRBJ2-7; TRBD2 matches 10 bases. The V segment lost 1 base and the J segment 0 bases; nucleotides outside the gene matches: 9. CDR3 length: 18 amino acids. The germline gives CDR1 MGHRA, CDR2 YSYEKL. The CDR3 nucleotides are TGCGCCAGCAGCCAAGTGGAATTAGCGGGGGGTAGCTCCTACGAGCAGTACTTC. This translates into CASSQVELAGGSSYEQYF.

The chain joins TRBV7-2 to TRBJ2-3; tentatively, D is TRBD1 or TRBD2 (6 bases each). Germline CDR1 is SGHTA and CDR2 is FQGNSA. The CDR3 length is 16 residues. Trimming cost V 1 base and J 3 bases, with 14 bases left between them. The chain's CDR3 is CASSLVQGRGTDTQYF. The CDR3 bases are TGTGCCAGCAGCTTAGTACAGGGTCGGGGGACAGATACGCAGTATTTT.

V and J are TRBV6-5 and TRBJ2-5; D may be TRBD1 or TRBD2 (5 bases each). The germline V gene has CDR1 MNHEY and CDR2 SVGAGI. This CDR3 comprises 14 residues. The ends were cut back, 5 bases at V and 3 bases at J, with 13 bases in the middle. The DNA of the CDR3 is TGTGCCAGCAGTCTCCGGGACCTAGAAGAGACCCAGTACTTC. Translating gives CASSLRDLEETQYF.

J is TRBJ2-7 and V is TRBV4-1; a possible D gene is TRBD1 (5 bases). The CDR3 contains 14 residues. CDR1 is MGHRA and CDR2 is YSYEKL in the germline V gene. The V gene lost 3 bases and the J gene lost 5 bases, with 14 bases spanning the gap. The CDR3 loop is CASSQNQGLNEQYF. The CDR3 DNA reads TGCGCCAGCAGCCAGAATCAGGGTTTGAACGAGCAGTACTTC.

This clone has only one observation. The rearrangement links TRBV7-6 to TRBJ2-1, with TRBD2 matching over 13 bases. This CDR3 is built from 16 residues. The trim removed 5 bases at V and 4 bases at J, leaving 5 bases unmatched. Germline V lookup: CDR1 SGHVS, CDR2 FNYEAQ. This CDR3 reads CASSQTSGGQYNEQFF. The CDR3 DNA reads TGTGCCAGCAGCCAGACTAGCGGGGGGCAGTACAATGAGCAGTTCTTC.

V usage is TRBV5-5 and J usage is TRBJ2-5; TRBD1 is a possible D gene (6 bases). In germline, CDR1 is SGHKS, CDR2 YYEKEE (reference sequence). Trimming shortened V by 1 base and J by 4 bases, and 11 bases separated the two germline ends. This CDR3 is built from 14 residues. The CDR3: CASSLPGGGETQYF. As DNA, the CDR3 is TGTGCCAGCAGCTTGCCTGGGGGCGGAGAGACCCAGTACTTC.

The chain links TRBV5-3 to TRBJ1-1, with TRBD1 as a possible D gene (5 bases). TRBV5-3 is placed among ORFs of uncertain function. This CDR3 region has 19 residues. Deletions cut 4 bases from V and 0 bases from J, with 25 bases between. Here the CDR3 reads CARSGRVLGTDCLNTEAFF. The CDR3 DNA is TGTGCCAGAAGCGGGAGGGTGTTAGGGACCGATTGTCTGAACACTGAAGCTTTCTTT.

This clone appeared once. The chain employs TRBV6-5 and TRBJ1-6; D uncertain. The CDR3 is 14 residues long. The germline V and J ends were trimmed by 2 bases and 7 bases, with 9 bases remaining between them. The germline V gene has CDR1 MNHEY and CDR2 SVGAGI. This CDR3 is CASSYRGVNSPLHF. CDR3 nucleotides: TGTGCCAGCAGTTACCGAGGAGTCAATTCACCCCTCCACTTT.

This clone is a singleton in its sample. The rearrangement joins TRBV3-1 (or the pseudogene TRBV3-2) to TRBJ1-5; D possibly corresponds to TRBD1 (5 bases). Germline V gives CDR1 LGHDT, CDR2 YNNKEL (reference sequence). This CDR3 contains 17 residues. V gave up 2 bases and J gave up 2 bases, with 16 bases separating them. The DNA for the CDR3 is TGTGCCAGCAGCCAAAAGAGTTCCAGGGACGGCAATCAGCCCCAGCATTTT. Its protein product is CASSQKSSRDGNQPQHF.

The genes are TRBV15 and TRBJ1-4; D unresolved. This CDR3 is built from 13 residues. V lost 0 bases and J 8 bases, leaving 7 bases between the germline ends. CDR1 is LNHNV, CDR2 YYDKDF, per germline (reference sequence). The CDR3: CATSRDQGEKLFF. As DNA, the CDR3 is TGTGCCACCAGCAGAGATCAAGGCGAAAAACTGTTTTTT.

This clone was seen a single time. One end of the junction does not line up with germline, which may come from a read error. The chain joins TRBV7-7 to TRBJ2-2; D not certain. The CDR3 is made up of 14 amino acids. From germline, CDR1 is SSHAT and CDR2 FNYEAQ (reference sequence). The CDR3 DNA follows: TGTGCTAGCAGCTTAGATCCGGGCGCCGGGGAGCTGTTTTTT. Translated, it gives CASSLDPGAGELFF.

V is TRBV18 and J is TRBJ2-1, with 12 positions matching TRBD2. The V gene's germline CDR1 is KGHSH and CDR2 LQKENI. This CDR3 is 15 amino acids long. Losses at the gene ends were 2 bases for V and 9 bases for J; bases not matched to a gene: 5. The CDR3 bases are TGTGCCAGCTCACCATGGACTAGCGGGGAGGGTGAGCAGTTCTTC. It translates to CASSPWTSGEGEQFF. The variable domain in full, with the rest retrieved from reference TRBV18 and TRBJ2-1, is NAGVMQNPRHLVRRRGQEARLRCSPMKGHSHVYWYRQLPEEGLKFMVYLQKENIIDESGMPKERFSAEFPKEGPSILRIQQVVRGDSAAYFCASSPWTSGEGEQFFGPGTRLTVL.

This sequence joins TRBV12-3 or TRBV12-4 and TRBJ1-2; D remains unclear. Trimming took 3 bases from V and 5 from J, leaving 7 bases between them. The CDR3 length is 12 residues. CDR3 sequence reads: CASSFVGYGYTF. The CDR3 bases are TGTGCCAGCAGTTTCGTAGGTTATGGCTACACCTTC.

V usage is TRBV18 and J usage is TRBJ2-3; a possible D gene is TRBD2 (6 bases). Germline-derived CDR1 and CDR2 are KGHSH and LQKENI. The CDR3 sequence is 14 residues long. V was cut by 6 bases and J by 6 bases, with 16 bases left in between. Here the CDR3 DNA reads TGTGCCAGCTCCCCAACGGCAAGCGGGGATACGCAGTATTTT. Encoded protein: CASSPTASGDTQYF.

The CDR3 DNA follows: TGTGCCACCTCGATTACAGATACGCAGTATTTT. This codes for CATSITDTQYF. This chain uses TRBV9 with TRBJ2-3; no firm D call. Germline CDR1 reads SGDLS; CDR2 reads YYNGEE. The V end lost 9 bases, the J end lost 3 bases, and 8 bases lay between the germline ends. CDR3 length equals 11 residues.

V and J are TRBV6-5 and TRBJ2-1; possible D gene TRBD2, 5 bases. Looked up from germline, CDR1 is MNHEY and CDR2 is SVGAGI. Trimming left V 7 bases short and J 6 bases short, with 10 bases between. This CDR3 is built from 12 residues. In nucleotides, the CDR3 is TGTGCCAGCAACGTCCGGGGCAATGAGCAGTTCTTC. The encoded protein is CASNVRGNEQFF.

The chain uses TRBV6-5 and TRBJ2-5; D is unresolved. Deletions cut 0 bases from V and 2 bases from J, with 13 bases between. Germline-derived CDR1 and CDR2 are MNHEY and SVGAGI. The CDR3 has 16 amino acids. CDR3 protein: CASSYSTAALQETQYF. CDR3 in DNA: TGTGCCAGCAGTTACTCGACGGCAGCCCTACAAGAGACCCAGTACTTC.

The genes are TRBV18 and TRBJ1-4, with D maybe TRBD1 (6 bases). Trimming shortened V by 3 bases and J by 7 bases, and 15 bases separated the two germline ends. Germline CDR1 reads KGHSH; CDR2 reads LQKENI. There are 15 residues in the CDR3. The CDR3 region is CASSPPGGRTEKLFF. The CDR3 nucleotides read TGTGCCAGCTCACCCCCCGGGGGCAGGACTGAAAAACTGTTTTTT. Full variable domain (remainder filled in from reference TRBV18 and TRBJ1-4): NAGVMQNPRHLVRRRGQEARLRCSPMKGHSHVYWYRQLPEEGLKFMVYLQKENIIDESGMPKERFSAEFPKEGPSILRIQQVVRGDSAAYFCASSPPGGRTEKLFFGSGTQLSVL.

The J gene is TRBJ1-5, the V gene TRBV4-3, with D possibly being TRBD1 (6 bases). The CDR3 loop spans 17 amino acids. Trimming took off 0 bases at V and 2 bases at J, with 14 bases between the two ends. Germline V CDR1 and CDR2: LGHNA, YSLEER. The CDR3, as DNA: TGCGCCAGCAGCCAAGATGCGACAGGTTTTGGCAATCAGCCCCAGCATTTT. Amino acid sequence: CASSQDATGFGNQPQHF.

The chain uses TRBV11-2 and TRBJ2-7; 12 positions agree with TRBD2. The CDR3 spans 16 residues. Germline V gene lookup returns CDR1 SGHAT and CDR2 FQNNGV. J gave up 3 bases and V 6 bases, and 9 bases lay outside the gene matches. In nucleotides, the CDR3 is TGTGCCAGCAGGCAGACTAGCGGGGGATCATTCTACGAGCAGTACTTC. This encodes CASRQTSGGSFYEQYF.